Given below is one T cell receptor (beta chain) in context. The antigen remains undetermined. RNA, once extracted, was reverse transcribed into cDNA for use as the sequencing template. Assay used: immunoSEQ multiplex PCR; TCRdb lists only in-frame clones, some missing. This sample has about 100,000 clones, with roughly 56% found just once. This sample is drawn from a study of CD8+ T cells in alopecia areata. Points from the study as a whole: Throughout tofacitinib, many expanded lesional clones continued to persist in scalp and blood.

The V segment lost 5 bases and the J segment 5 bases; nucleotides outside the gene matches: 5. Germline CDR1 and CDR2: SEHNR and FQNEAQ (reference sequence). The CDR3 loop spans 14 amino acids. The treatment is: oral pan-JAK inhibitor, 5-10 mg twice daily. The sequenced sample was CD8+ T cells sorted from blood, obtained at approximately week 55, from a patient treated with tofacitinib. V usage is TRBV7-9 and J usage is TRBJ2-1, with 8 bases lining up with TRBD1. This sequence originates from a human donor with alopecia areata. CDR3 nucleotide sequence: TGTGCCAGCAGCCCAATGACAGGGGACAATGAGCAGTTCTTC. Protein sequence: CASSPMTGDNEQFF.